Listed here are 26 T cell receptor beta chains from one sample, sequenced in a study of Ad26.COV2.S vaccination and SARS-CoV-2 variants. Using immunoSEQ multiplex PCR, the repertoire was profiled, and TCRdb retains in-frame clones only, with some absent. The sample includes about 100,000 clones, around 80% of them seen just once. The sequenced sample was peripheral blood, obtained after recovery from COVID-19. The receptors here all came from a human donor who had recovered from COVID-19.

The genes are TRBV30 and TRBJ2-2, with a tentative D call TRBD1 (5 bases). This CDR3 comprises 13 residues. The V gene's germline CDR1 is GTSNPN and CDR2 SVGIG (reference sequence). Trimming pared 4 bases from V and 6 bases from J, leaving 12 bases between. The CDR3 DNA reads as TGTGCCTGGACCATAGGGGAACCCGGGGAGCTGTTTTTT. Its translation: CAWTIGEPGELFF.

The chain is built from TRBV14 and TRBJ2-1; D tentatively fits TRBD1 or TRBD2 (5 bases each). Trimming shortened V by 1 base and J by 8 bases, and 12 bases separated the two germline ends. Germline CDR1 and CDR2: SGHDN and FVKESK. The CDR3 consists of 14 residues. This CDR3 is CASSQVRQGDEQFF. In DNA, the CDR3 is TGTGCCAGCAGCCAAGTCCGCCAGGGAGATGAGCAGTTCTTC.

The V call is TRBV3-1 (or the pseudogene TRBV3-2), the J call TRBJ1-5; 7 bases are a match to TRBD1. Looked up from germline, CDR1 is LGHDT and CDR2 is YNNKEL (reference sequence). Trimming at V came to 6 bases and at J to 5 bases, leaving 4 bases not matched to a gene. The CDR3 covers 13 residues. The CDR3 loop reads CASSRTGDQPQHF. CDR3 nucleotide sequence: TGTGCCAGCAGTCGGACAGGCGATCAGCCCCAGCATTTT.

The V and J genes are TRBV28 and TRBJ1-2; D is possibly TRBD1 (6 bases). The germline V gene has CDR1 MDHEN and CDR2 SYDVKM. The V end was cut by 6 bases, the J end by 6 bases, with 23 bases between. This CDR3 has 16 residues. The CDR3 DNA reads as TGTGCCAGCAGCCCAGCGGGGGGGGGCCTCTCCGATGGCTACACCTTC. Residues: CASSPAGGGLSDGYTF.

This chain joins TRBV5-6 and TRBJ1-2, with D tentatively TRBD1 (6 bases). Germline lookup yields CDR1 SGHDT and CDR2 YYEEEE. V was shortened by 4 bases and J by 5 bases, with 15 bases between the two germline ends. This CDR3 has 14 amino acids. The CDR3 protein is CASSPPTGLYGYTF. The CDR3 DNA sequence: TGTGCCAGCAGCCCCCCTACAGGGTTATATGGCTACACCTTC.

The sample holds one count of this clone. The J gene is TRBJ2-1, the V gene TRBV6-6; D is perhaps TRBD1 (5 bases). V was shortened by 5 bases and J by 5 bases, with 16 bases between the two germline ends. There are 15 residues in the CDR3. Germline lookup yields CDR1 MNHNY and CDR2 SVGAGI (reference sequence). CDR3 nucleotides: TGTGCCAGCAGTCTGACAGAGAATTTTCACAATGAGCAGTTCTTC. Residues: CASSLTENFHNEQFF.

This chain joins TRBV15 and TRBJ1-2; weak D call: TRBD1 (5 bases). The length of the CDR3 is 12 residues. The germline V and J ends were trimmed by 0 bases and 7 bases, with 6 bases remaining between them. CDR1 is LNHNV and CDR2 is YYDKDF in the germline V gene (reference sequence). The CDR3 sequence: CATSRDRAGYTF. CDR3 in DNA: TGTGCCACCAGCAGAGACAGGGCTGGCTACACCTTC.

In the case of this clone: At the DNA level, this CDR3 is encoded by other sequences in the same sample as well. The chain combines TRBV27 with TRBJ2-2; tentative D call: TRBD2 (6 bases). Trimming stripped 8 bases from V and 2 bases from J, with 9 bases between. The CDR3 consists of 13 residues. Germline V gene sequence: CDR1 MNHEY, CDR2 SMNVEV (reference sequence). CDR3 in DNA: TGTGCCAGCCGGGACTCAAACACCGGGGAGCTGTTTTTT. It translates to CASRDSNTGELFF.

The chain is built from TRBV20-1 and TRBJ2-7; D is possibly TRBD1 (5 bases). Germline V CDR1 and CDR2: DFQATT, SNEGSKA (reference sequence). The germline V and J ends were trimmed by 3 bases and 6 bases, with 15 bases remaining between them. This CDR3 has 13 residues. CDR3 loop: CSASPQTGFEQYF. In DNA form, the CDR3 reads TGCAGTGCTAGTCCCCAAACAGGATTCGAGCAGTACTTC.

CDR3 region: CASSPPFFAGTGELFF. CDR3 DNA: TGTGCCAGCTCACCACCGTTTTTCGCGGGCACCGGGGAGCTGTTTTTT. V and J are TRBV18 and TRBJ2-2, with a possible D match to TRBD2 (5 bases). CDR3 length equals 16 residues. V lost 0 bases and J lost 4, with 12 bases in between. In germline, CDR1 is KGHSH, CDR2 LQKENI.

The V gene is TRBV6-5, the J gene TRBJ1-1, with D unresolved. V dropped 10 bases and J dropped 1 base, with 13 bases sitting between them. Germline V gene sequence: CDR1 MNHEY, CDR2 SVGAGI. The CDR3 loop spans 13 amino acids. CDR3 nucleotides: TGTGCCACCAGCCGTAAATGGAACACTGAAGCTTTCTTT. Amino acid sequence: CATSRKWNTEAFF.

This clone was seen a few times. The chain recombines TRBV14 with TRBJ1-5; TRBD1 is a possible D gene (5 bases). Germline CDR1 is SGHDN and CDR2 is FVKESK. This CDR3 has 14 amino acids. Trimming cost V 0 bases and J 9 bases, with 12 bases left between them. The CDR3 DNA reads TGTGCCAGCAGCCAAGAGGCAGGGAGGACGCCCCAGCATTTT. Translating gives CASSQEAGRTPQHF.

The chain recombines TRBV5-1 with TRBJ1-6; TRBD1 matches at 7 bases. The CDR3 covers 16 residues. Trimming removed 3 bases from V and 10 bases from J; junction bases left unmatched: 13. The germline V gene has CDR1 SGHRS and CDR2 YFSETQ. CDR3 sequence reads: CASSSRDSRGTSPLHF. CDR3 sequence (DNA): TGCGCCAGCAGCTCCAGGGACAGCAGGGGAACATCACCCCTCCACTTT.

The chain carries TRBV5-1 and TRBJ1-4; 7 bases match TRBD1. The V segment lost 4 bases and the J segment 4 bases; nucleotides outside the gene matches: 7. This CDR3 is built from 15 residues. The germline V gene encodes CDR1 SGHRS and CDR2 YFSETQ. The CDR3 here is CASSVRQGSNEKLFF. CDR3 sequence (DNA): TGCGCCAGCAGCGTCCGACAGGGAAGTAATGAAAAACTGTTTTTT. The complete variable domain, with remaining parts taken from reference TRBV5-1 and TRBJ1-4, reads KAGVTQTPRYLIKTRGQQVTLSCSPISGHRSVSWYQQTPGQGLQFLFEYFSETQRNKGNFPGRFSGRQFSNSRSEMNVSTLELGDSALYLCASSVRQGSNEKLFFGSGTQLSVL.

The genes are TRBV9 and TRBJ2-3; D unresolved. This CDR3 is 12 amino acids long. V dropped 4 bases and J dropped 0 bases, with 3 bases sitting between them. CDR1 and CDR2 from the germline V gene are SGDLS and YYNGEE. The CDR3 loop reads CASSQSTDTQYF. As DNA, the CDR3 is TGTGCCAGCAGCCAAAGCACAGATACGCAGTATTTT.

This sequence joins TRBV6-5 and TRBJ2-7; 8 bases are a match to TRBD1. The CDR3 is 13 residues long. The germline CDR1 and CDR2 sequences are MNHEY and SVGAGI. V dropped 8 bases and J dropped 3; count of bases not matched to a gene: 6. The CDR3 DNA reads as TGTGCCAGCCGCGGACAGGGAAACTACGAGCAGTACTTC. Its protein is CASRGQGNYEQYF.

About this clone: At one of its ends the junction is not consistent with the germline gene, which may arise from a read error. The V call is TRBV5-5, the J call TRBJ2-1; maybe TRBD1 (5 bases). CDR3 length equals 15 residues. Germline loops: CDR1 SGHKS, CDR2 YYEKEE (reference sequence). CDR3 nucleotide sequence: TGTGCCAGCAGTTTGGACGAGACAGCCTACAATGAGCAGTTCTTC. This encodes CASSLDETAYNEQFF.

The J gene is TRBJ2-3, the V gene TRBV4-2, with a possible D match to TRBD2 (6 bases). The CDR3 is 15 amino acids. The germline gives CDR1 LGHNA, CDR2 YNFKEQ. V dropped 1 base and J dropped 1 base, with 9 bases sitting between them. CDR3 protein: CASSQAGGGTDTQYF. DNA of the CDR3: TGTGCCAGCAGCCAAGCCGGCGGGGGCACAGATACGCAGTATTTT.

The count of this clone is one. The chain has TRBV4-2 and TRBJ2-3; D is perhaps TRBD2 (6 bases). Trimming removed 0 bases at V and 0 bases at J, with 25 bases between. The CDR3 is 21 amino acids. Germline V lookup: CDR1 LGHNA, CDR2 YNFKEQ. CDR3 loop: CASSQDLGVSGGVFSTDTQYF. The CDR3 DNA reads TGTGCCAGCAGCCAAGATCTAGGTGTTAGCGGCGGTGTTTTCAGCACAGATACGCAGTATTTT.

The V gene is TRBV27, the J gene TRBJ2-3; 8 bases are a match to TRBD2. V lost 5 bases to trimming and J lost 4 bases; unmatched junction nucleotides: 11. This CDR3 has 16 residues. Germline CDR1 reads MNHEY; CDR2 reads SMNVEV (reference sequence). For the CDR3, the DNA is TGTGCCAGCAGTAGCCTGGGACTAGTTGTACCAGATACGCAGTATTTT. It specifies CASSSLGLVVPDTQYF.

Concerning this clone: Other DNA sequences in the sample encode the same CDR3. The V gene is TRBV9, the J gene TRBJ1-1; D might be TRBD1 (5 bases). The CDR3 runs to 14 residues. CDR1 and CDR2 (germline): SGDLS, YYNGEE. The ends were cut back, 0 bases at V and 4 bases at J, with 10 bases in the middle. The DNA for the CDR3 is TGTGCCAGCAGCGTAGTGAGGGACCTCACTGAAGCTTTCTTT. Protein product: CASSVVRDLTEAFF.

The chain couples TRBV12-3 or TRBV12-4 to TRBJ1-6, with unresolved D. This CDR3 is built from 13 residues. Trimming stripped 2 bases from V and 8 bases from J, with 7 bases between. The DNA for the CDR3 is TGTGCCAGCAGTTTATTGGCAGATTCACCCCTCCACTTT. Amino acid sequence: CASSLLADSPLHF.

This clone has just one count. This sequence joins TRBV25-1 and TRBJ1-4; 8 nucleotides line up with TRBD1. The CDR3 has 17 amino acids. V lost 3 bases, J lost 8 bases, and 14 bases stayed unmatched. Germline V gives CDR1 MGHDK, CDR2 SYGVNS. The CDR3 loop reads CASSDFGTGYGAEKLFF. CDR3 nucleotide sequence: TGTGCCAGCAGTGATTTCGGGACAGGTTATGGGGCAGAAAAACTGTTTTTT.

The chain recombines TRBV5-1 with TRBJ2-1, with 12 positions matching TRBD2. Per germline, CDR1 SGHRS and CDR2 YFSETQ. Trimming at V came to 0 bases and at J to 6 bases, leaving 1 base not matched to a gene. This CDR3 comprises 15 residues. The CDR3 loop reads CASSLGLAGVNEQFF. CDR3 in DNA: TGCGCCAGCAGCTTGGGACTAGCGGGGGTCAATGAGCAGTTCTTC.

The CDR3 sequence is CASSPGTGTEAFF. In nucleotides, the CDR3 is TGTGCCAGCAGTCCCGGGACAGGGACTGAAGCTTTCTTT. J is TRBJ1-1 and V is TRBV12-3 or TRBV12-4; 9 nucleotides match TRBD1. V shed 5 bases, J shed 5 bases, and the junction held 3 bases outside the gene matches. The length of the CDR3 is 13 residues.

The chain joins TRBV2 to TRBJ2-7; tentatively, D is TRBD1 or TRBD2 (6 bases each). The CDR3 length is 16 residues. Germline V gives CDR1 SNHLY, CDR2 FYNNEI. V lost 3 bases, J lost 6 bases, and 21 bases lay in between. Written as DNA, the CDR3 is TGTGCCAGCAGTGAGATGAGGGGGGCGACTACAGGCGAGCAGTACTTC. It is translated as CASSEMRGATTGEQYF.